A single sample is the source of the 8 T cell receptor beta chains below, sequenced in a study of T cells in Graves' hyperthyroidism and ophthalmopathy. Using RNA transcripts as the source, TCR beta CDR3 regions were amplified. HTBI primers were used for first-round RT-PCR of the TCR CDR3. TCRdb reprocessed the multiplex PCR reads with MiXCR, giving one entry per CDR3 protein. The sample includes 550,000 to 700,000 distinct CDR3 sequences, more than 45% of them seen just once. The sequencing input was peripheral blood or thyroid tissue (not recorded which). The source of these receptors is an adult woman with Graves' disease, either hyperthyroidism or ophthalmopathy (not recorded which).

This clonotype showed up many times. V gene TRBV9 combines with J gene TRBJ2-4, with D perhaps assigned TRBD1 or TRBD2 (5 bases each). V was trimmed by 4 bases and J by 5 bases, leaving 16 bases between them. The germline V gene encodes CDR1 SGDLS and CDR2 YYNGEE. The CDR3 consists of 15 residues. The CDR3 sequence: CASSPGGTPQNIQYF. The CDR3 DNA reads TGTGCCAGCAGCCCCGGTGGGACGCCCCAAAACATTCAGTACTTC.

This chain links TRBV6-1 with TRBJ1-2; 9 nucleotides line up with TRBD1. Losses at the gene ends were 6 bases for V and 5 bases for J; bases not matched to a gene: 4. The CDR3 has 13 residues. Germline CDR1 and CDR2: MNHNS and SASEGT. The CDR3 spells CASRGQGRYGYTF. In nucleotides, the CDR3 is TGTGCCAGCAGGGGACAGGGAAGATATGGCTACACCTTC.

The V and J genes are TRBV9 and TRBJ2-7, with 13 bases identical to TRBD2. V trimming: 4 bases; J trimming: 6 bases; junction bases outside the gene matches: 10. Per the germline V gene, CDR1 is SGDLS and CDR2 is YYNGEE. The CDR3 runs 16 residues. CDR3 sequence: CASSSRPTSGRSEQYF. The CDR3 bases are TGTGCCAGCAGCTCCCGGCCGACTAGCGGGAGGTCCGAGCAGTACTTC.

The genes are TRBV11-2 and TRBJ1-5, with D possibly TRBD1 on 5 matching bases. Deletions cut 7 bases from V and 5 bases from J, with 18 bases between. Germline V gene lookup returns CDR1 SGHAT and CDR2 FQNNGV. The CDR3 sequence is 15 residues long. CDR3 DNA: TGTGCCAGCAAGGGACGCCCCATCGGCGATCAGCCCCAGCATTTT. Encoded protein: CASKGRPIGDQPQHF.

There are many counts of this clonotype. The CDR3 sequence is CASSVDLPGYTF. CDR3 in DNA: TGTGCCAGCAGTGTAGACCTACCTGGCTACACCTTC. The V call is TRBV2, the J call TRBJ1-2, with D uncertain. The germline CDR1 and CDR2 sequences are SNHLY and FYNNEI. V was clipped by 4 bases and J by 7 bases, with 10 bases between them. The CDR3 extends over 12 amino acids.

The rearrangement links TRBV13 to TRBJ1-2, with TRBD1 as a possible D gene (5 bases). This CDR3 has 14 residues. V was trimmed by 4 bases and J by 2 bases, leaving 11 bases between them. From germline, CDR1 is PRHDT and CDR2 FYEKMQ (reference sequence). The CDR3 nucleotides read TGTGCCAGCAGCTCACTCCGGGACAACTATGGCTACACCTTC. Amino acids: CASSSLRDNYGYTF.

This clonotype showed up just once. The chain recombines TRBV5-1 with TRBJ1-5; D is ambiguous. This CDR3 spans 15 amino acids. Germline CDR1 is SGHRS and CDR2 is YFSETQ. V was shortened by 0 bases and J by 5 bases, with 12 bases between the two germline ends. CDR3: CASSLAGVLDQPQHF. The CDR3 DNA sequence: TGCGCCAGCAGCTTGGCTGGGGTTCTCGATCAGCCCCAGCATTTT.

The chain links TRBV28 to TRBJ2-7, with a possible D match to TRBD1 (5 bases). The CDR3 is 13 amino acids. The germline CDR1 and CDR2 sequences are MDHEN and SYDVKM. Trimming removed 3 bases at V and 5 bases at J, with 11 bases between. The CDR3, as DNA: TGTGCCAGCAGTTTTGTGCAGGGTAACGAGCAGTACTTC. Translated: CASSFVQGNEQYF.